This T cell receptor beta chain was recorded in a study of blood T cell repertoires in COVID-19. Overall study: Sites across the United States, Italy and Spain contributed samples from acute and convalescent COVID-19. In each case, the material was cDNA or gDNA derived from T cells, B-cell-depleted T cells, or PBMCs.

Patients of the Seattle cohort, enrolled during active infection, were followed longitudinally. V lost 5 bases to trimming and J lost 6 bases, with 8 bases between them. The germline CDR1 and CDR2 sequences are MNHEY and SMNVEV (reference sequence). This CDR3 has 13 amino acids. As originally analysed: Amplification with reference gene primers provided the estimates of nucleated cell counts. Clones were sequenced by immunoSEQ multiplex PCR, and TCRdb holds only the in-frame ones, with some missing. That table supplies the V and J calls and clone size; D and trimming were determined from the DNA. The table has roughly 500,000 clones, roughly nine tenths seen once. This clone appeared a single time.

The clonotype originates from a man between 18 and 29 years old with COVID-19, enrolled during active disease. The chain has TRBV27 and TRBJ1-6, with a possible D match to TRBD1 (5 bases). Source material: peripheral blood. CDR3 coding DNA: TGTGCCAGCAGTCCAGGGTTTAATTCACCCCTCCACTTT. This encodes CASSPGFNSPLHF.